This entry features one T cell receptor beta chain sequence. Its antigen is undetermined. The J segment lost 6 bases and the V segment lost 5 bases, leaving 7 bases of the junction unmatched. This CDR3 is built from 14 residues. Germline CDR1 reads SGHVS; CDR2 reads FQNEAQ. These data come from a study of T cell responses to AZD1222 COVID-19 vaccine. Study-wide points: Scientists sampled the repertoires only once the peak T cell response had passed. White British ancestry dominated among donors, who included more females, and clonal diversity was possibly underestimated. Targets within unmutated variant regions were reportedly found for nearly half of spike-specific TCRs. Seropositive at baseline were only six AZD1222 recipients.

The method was immunoSEQ multiplex PCR; TCRdb's version includes in-frame clones alone and lacks a portion of them. The table has 120,000 or so clones, roughly nine tenths seen once; the top ten hold 6% to 9%. The V and J genes are TRBV7-8 and TRBJ1-5, with 7 bases fitting TRBD1. Material: peripheral blood, obtained on day 0 of AZD1222 vaccination. The source is an adult in good health. CDR3 loop: CASSPRQGGQPQHF. CDR3 sequence (DNA): TGTGCCAGCAGCCCCCGGCAGGGGGGTCAGCCCCAGCATTTT.